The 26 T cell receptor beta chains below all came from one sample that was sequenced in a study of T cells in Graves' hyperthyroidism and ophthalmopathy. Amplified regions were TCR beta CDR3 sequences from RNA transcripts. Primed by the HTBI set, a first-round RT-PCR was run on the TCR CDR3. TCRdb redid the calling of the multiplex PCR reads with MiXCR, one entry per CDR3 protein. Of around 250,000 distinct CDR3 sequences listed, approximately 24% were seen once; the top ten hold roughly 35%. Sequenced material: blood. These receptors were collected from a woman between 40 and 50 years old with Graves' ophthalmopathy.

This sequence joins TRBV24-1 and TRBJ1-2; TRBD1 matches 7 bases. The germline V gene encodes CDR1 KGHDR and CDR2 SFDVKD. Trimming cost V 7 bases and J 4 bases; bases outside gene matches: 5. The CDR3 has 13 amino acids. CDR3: CATSAGTVYGYTF. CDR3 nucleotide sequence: TGTGCCACCAGCGCCGGGACAGTCTATGGCTACACCTTC.

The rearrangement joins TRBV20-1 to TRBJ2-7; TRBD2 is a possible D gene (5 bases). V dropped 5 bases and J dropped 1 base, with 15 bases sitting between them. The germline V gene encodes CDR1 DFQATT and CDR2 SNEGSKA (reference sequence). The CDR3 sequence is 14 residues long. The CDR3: CSAFVEGQSYEQYF. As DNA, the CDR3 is TGCAGTGCTTTTGTCGAGGGCCAATCCTACGAGCAGTACTTC.

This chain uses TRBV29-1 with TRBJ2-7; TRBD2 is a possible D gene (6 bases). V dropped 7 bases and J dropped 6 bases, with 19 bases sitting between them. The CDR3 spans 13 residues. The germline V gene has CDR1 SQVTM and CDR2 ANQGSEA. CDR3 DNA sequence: TGCAGCGGACTAGAGGCCCCCCTCGGCGAGCAGTACTTC. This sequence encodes CSGLEAPLGEQYF.

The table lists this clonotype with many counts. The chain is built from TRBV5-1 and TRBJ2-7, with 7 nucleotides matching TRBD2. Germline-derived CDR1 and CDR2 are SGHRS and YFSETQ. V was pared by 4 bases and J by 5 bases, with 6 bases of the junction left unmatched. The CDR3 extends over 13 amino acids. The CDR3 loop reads CASSPGLVDEQYF. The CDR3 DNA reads TGCGCCAGCAGCCCTGGACTAGTTGACGAGCAGTACTTC.

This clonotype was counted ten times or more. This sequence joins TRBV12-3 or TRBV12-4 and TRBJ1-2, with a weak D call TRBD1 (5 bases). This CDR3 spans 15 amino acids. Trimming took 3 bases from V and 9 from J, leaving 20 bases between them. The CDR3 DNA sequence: TGTGCCAGCAGTTTCGCTCGGGACGGCCGGGGGAGCTACACCTTC. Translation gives CASSFARDGRGSYTF.

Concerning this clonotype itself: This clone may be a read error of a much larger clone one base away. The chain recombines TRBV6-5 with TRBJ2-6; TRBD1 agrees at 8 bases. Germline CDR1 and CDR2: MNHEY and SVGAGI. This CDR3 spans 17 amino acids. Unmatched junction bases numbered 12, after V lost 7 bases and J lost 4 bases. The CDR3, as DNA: TGTGCCAGCATTTTCCGACAGGGGAATCCCGGGGCCAACGTCCTGACTTTC. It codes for CASIFRQGNPGANVLTF.

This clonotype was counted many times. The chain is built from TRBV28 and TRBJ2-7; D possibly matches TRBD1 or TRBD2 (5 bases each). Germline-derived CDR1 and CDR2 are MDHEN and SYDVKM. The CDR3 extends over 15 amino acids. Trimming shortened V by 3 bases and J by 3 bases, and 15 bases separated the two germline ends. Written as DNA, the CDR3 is TGTGCCAGCAGTTTCAGTCGGGGCAGCAGCTACGAGCAGTACTTC. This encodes CASSFSRGSSYEQYF. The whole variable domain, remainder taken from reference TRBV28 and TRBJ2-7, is DVKVTQSSRYLVKRTGEKVFLECVQDMDHENMFWYRQDPGLGLRLIYFSYDVKMKEKGDIPEGYSVSREKKERFSLILESASTNQTSMYLCASSFSRGSSYEQYFGPGTRLTVT.

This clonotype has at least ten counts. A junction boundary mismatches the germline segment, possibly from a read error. The CDR3 coding sequence is TGTGCCAGCAGCCCCCTAGCGGGAGGGCCCTACGAGCAGTACTTC. Translated: CASSPLAGGPYEQYF. The rearrangement links TRBV5-1 to TRBJ2-7, with 12 bases aligning to TRBD2. The CDR3 has 15 amino acids. Germline CDR1 and CDR2: SGHRS and YFSETQ.

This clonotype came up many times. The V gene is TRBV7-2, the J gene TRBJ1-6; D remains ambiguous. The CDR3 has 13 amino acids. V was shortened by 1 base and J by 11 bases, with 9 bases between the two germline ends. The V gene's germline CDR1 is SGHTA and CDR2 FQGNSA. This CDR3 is CASSLGAGTPLHF. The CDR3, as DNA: TGTGCCAGCAGCTTAGGGGCAGGAACACCCCTCCACTTT.

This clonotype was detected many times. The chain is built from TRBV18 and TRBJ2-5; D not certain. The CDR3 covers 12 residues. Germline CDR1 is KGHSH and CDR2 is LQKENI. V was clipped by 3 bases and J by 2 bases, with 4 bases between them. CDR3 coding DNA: TGTGCCAGCTCACCGTCACAAGAGACCCAGTACTTC. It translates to CASSPSQETQYF.

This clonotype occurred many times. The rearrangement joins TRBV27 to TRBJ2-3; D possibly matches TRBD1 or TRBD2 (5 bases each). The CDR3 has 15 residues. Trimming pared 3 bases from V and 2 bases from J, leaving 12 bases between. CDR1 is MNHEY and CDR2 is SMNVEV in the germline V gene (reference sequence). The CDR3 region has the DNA TGTGCCAGCAGTTTGGGGACCGTATTCACAGATACGCAGTATTTT. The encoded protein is CASSLGTVFTDTQYF.

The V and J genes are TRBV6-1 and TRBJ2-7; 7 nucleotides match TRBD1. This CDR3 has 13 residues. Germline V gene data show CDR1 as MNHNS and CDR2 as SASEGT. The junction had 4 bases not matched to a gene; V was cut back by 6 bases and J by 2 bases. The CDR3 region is CASSRQGTYEQYF. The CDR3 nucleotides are TGTGCCAGCAGCAGACAGGGAACCTACGAGCAGTACTTC.

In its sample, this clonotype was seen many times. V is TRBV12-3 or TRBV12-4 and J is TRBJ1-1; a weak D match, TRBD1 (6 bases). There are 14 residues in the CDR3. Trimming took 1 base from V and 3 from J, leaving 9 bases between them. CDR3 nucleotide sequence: TGTGCCAGCAGTTTAGTCGGGGGGCACACTGAAGCTTTCTTT. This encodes CASSLVGGHTEAFF.

CDR3 sequence: CASRGTGNSNQPQHF. The CDR3 bases are TGTGCCAGCAGAGGGACAGGGAACAGCAATCAGCCCCAGCATTTT. V usage is TRBV6-1 and J usage is TRBJ1-5; 9 positions agree with TRBD1. V dropped 6 bases and J dropped 1; count of bases not matched to a gene: 4. Germline CDR1 is MNHNS and CDR2 is SASEGT. This CDR3 has 15 residues.

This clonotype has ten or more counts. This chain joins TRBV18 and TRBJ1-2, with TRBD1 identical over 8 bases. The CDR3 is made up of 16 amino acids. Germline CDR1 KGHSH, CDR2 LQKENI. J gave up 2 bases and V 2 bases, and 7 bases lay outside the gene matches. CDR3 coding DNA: TGTGCCAGCTCACCAGGGGGGACAGGAGCAAACTATGGCTACACCTTC. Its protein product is CASSPGGTGANYGYTF. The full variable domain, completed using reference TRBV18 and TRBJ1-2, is NAGVMQNPRHLVRRRGQEARLRCSPMKGHSHVYWYRQLPEEGLKFMVYLQKENIIDESGMPKERFSAEFPKEGPSILRIQQVVRGDSAAYFCASSPGGTGANYGYTFGSGTRLTVV.

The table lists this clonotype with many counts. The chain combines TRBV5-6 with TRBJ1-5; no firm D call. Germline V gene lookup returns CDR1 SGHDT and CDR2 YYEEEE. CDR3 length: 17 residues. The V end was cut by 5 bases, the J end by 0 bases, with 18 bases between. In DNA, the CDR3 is TGTGCCAGCAGAATGGCACCTCGGACGGATAGCAATCAGCCCCAGCATTTT. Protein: CASRMAPRTDSNQPQHF.

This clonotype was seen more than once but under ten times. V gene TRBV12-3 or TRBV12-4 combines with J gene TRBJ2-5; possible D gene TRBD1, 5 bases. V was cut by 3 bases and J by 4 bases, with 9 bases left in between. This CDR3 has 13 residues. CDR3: CASSFKGLETQYF. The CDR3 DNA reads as TGTGCCAGCAGTTTCAAGGGGCTAGAGACCCAGTACTTC.

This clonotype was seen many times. The CDR3 spells CAWSREERQETQYF. In DNA form, the CDR3 reads TGTGCCTGGAGCCGGGAGGAGAGACAAGAGACCCAGTACTTC. This rearrangement joins TRBV30 to TRBJ2-5; 7 bases agree with TRBD2. The CDR3 contains 14 residues. V dropped 3 bases and J dropped 2; count of bases not matched to a gene: 6. Germline CDR1 reads GTSNPN; CDR2 reads SVGIG (reference sequence).

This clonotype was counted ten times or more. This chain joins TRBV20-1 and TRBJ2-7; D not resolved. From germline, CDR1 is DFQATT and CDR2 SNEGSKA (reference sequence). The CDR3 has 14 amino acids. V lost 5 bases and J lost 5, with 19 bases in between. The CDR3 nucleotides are TGCAGTGCTCCCAGTAATGGGGTAAGGAACGAGCAGTACTTC. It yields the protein CSAPSNGVRNEQYF.

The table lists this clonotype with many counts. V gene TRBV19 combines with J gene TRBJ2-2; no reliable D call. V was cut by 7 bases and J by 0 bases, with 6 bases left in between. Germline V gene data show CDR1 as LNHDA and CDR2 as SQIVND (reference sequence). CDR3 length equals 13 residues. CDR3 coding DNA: TGTGCCAGTACTGATCCGAACACCGGGGAGCTGTTTTTT. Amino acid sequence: CASTDPNTGELFF. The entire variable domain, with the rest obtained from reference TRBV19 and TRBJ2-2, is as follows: DGGITQSPKYLFRKEGQNVTLSCEQNLNHDAMYWYRQDPGQGLRLIYYSQIVNDFQKGDIAEGYSVSREKKESFPLTVTSAQKNPTAFYLCASTDPNTGELFFGEGSRLTVL.

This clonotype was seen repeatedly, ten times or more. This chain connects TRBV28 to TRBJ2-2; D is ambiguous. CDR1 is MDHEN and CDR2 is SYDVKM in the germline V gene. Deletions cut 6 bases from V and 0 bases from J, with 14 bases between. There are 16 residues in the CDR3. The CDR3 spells CASSPPRRTNTGELFF. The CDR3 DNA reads TGTGCCAGCAGCCCCCCCCGACGGACGAACACCGGGGAGCTGTTTTTT.

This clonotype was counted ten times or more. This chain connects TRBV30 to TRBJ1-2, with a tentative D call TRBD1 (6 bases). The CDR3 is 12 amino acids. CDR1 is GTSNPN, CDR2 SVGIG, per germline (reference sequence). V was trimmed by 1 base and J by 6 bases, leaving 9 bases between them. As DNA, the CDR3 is TGTGCCTGGAGTGGGGGGGCGGATGGCTACACCTTC. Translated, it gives CAWSGGADGYTF.

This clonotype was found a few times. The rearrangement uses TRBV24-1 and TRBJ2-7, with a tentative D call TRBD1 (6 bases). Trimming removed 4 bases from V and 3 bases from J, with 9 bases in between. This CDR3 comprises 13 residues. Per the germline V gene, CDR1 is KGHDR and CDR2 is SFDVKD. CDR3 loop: CATSDVDSYEQYF. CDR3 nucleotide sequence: TGTGCCACCAGTGACGTGGACAGCTACGAGCAGTACTTC.

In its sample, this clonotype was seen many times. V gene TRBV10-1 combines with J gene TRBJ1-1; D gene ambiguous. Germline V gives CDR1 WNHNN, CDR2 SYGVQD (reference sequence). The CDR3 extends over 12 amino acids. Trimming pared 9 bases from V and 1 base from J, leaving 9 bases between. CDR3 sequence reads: CASGNPNTEAFF. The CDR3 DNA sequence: TGCGCCAGTGGCAACCCGAACACTGAAGCTTTCTTT.

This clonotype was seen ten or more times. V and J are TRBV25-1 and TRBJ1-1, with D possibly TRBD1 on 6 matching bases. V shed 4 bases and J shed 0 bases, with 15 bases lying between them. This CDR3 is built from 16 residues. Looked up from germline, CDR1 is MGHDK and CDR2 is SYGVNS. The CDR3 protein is CASSGKKGGLNTEAFF. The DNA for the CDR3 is TGTGCCAGCAGTGGCAAAAAGGGGGGATTGAACACTGAAGCTTTCTTT.

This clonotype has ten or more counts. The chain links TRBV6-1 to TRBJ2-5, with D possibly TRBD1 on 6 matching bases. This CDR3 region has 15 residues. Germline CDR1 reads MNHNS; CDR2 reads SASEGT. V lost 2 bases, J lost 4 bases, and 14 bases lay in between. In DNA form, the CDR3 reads TGTGCCAGCAGTGAACTCGGACAGCTGAGAGAGACCCAGTACTTC. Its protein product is CASSELGQLRETQYF.